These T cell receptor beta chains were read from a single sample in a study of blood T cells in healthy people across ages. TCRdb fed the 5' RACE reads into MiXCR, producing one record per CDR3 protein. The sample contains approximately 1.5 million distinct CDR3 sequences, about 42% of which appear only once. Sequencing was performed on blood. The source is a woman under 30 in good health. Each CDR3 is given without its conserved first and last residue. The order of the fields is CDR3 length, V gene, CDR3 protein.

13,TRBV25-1,ASSEQMSSYNEQF
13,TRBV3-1,ASSQVLGLPNEQF
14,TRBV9,ASSVAPGHDGYEQY
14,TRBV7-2,ASSSRLAGSSTEQY
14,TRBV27,ASSLNYGGGNNEQF
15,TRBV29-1,SVKGAGAFIRTDTQY
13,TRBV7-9,ASSRLAGASYEQY
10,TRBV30,AWSVGHSGYT
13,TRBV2,ASSGRLGNPYEQY
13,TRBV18,ASSSLEGGTDTQY
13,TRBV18,ASTSLGKVGETQY
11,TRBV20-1,SARGDSKETQY
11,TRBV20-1,SASSSGSYEQF
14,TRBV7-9,ASSPSRDSNYNEQF
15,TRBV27,ASSLRDRAIGANVLT
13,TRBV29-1,GVDGDRVSYNEQF
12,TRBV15,ATSRDRGAGKLF
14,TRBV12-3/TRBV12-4,ASRILGLAGNNEQF
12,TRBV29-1,SVEDTGGRETQY
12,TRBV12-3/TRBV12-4,ASSPAGRYDEQY
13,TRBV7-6,ASSIIAGGTGELF
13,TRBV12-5,ASGLGSDGTDTQY
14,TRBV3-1,ASSQITAGGPDTQY
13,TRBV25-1,ASSESMGLNGELF
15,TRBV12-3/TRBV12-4,ASSLWGPGRANQPQH
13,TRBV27,ASSFRIRDRHEQY
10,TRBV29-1,SVGDRGYEQY
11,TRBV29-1,SVEVDSQETQY
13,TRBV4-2,ASSQGVGIAGELF
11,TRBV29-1,SVAPRQAAGAF
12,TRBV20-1,SARPSGGYVEQY
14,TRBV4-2,ASSQDEFRRNEKLF
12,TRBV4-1,ASRRTGPNEKLF